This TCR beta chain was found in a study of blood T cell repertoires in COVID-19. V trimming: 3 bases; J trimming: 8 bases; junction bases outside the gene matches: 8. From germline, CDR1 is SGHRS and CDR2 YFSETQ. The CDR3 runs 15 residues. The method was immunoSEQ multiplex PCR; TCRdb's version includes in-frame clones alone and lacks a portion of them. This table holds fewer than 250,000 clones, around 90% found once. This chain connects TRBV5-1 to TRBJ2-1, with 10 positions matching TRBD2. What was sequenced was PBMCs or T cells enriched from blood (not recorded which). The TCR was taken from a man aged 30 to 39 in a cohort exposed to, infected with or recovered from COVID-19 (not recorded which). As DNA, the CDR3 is TGCGCCAGCAGCTCCGGACTAGCGGTTCGGGATGAGCAGTTCTTC. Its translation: CASSSGLAVRDEQFF.